The rows below give T cell receptor beta chains drawn from one sample of a study of blood T cells in healthy people across ages. Each CDR3 protein gets one entry after TCRdb re-called the 5' RACE reads with MiXCR. The repertoire holds around 2 million distinct CDR3 sequences, around 42% seen once, with more than 20% in the top ten. The specimen was blood. The source is a human donor in good health. Both conserved end residues are part of each CDR3. A D gene is named only where the DNA matches it firmly. Rows give clone size only sometimes, using once, few, many, or a class for an expanded clone.

cdr3_nt: TGTGCCAGCAGCTTTCCGGGACAGGGATGGGGCTACACCTTC
cdr3_aa: CASSFPGQGWGYTF
j_call: TRBJ1-2
clone_size: -
d_call: TRBD1
v_call: TRBV5-6

cdr3_nt: TGTGCCAGCAGCCAAGAGGCCCAACTAAACCCCTACGAGCAGTACTTC
cdr3_aa: CASSQEAQLNPYEQYF
j_call: TRBJ2-7
clone_size: few
d_call: -
v_call: TRBV4-2

cdr3_nt: TGCGCCAGCAGCCAAGATCGACGGCCTAATGAAAAACTGTTTTTT
cdr3_aa: CASSQDRRPNEKLFF
j_call: TRBJ1-4
clone_size: few
d_call: -
v_call: TRBV4-3

cdr3_nt: TGTGCCACCAGTGATTTCCGAGAAACCCTCCACTTT
cdr3_aa: CATSDFRETLHF
j_call: TRBJ1-6
clone_size: few
d_call: -
v_call: TRBV24-1

cdr3_nt: TGTGCCAGCAGCCACCCCAAGGGGGCCCGTGTCACCGGGGAGCTGTTTTTT
cdr3_aa: CASSHPKGARVTGELFF
j_call: TRBJ2-2
clone_size: -
d_call: TRBD1
v_call: TRBV3-1

cdr3_nt: TGTGCCAGCAGCTTTTGGGAGAATCAGCCCCAGCATTTT
cdr3_aa: CASSFWENQPQHF
j_call: TRBJ1-5
clone_size: -
d_call: -
v_call: TRBV7-2

cdr3_nt: TGCGCCAGCAGCGTAGAGCTAGGGGCTGAAGCTTTCTTT
cdr3_aa: CASSVELGAEAFF
j_call: TRBJ1-1
clone_size: -
d_call: -
v_call: TRBV5-1

cdr3_nt: TGCGCCAGCAGCTTGAAGGCCAGTCCCTACGAGCAGTACTTC
cdr3_aa: CASSLKASPYEQYF
j_call: TRBJ2-7
clone_size: -
d_call: -
v_call: TRBV5-1

cdr3_nt: TGCGCCAGCAGCCAAGAGGCCCAGAACACTGAAGCTTTCTTT
cdr3_aa: CASSQEAQNTEAFF
j_call: TRBJ1-1
clone_size: once
d_call: -
v_call: TRBV4-3

cdr3_nt: TGTGCCAGCAGTTCGGACAGTATCGGGACCCAGTACTTC
cdr3_aa: CASSSDSIGTQYF
j_call: TRBJ2-5
clone_size: few
d_call: -
v_call: TRBV6-6

cdr3_nt: TGCAGTGCTAGGGGGCGGGGGGGCCGCCAAGAGACCCAGTACTTC
cdr3_aa: CSARGRGGRQETQYF
j_call: TRBJ2-5
clone_size: -
d_call: TRBD2
v_call: TRBV20-1

cdr3_nt: TGTGCCAGCTCACCGGTAGCGGGGGGTTCCTACAATGAGCAGTTCTTC
cdr3_aa: CASSPVAGGSYNEQFF
j_call: TRBJ2-1
clone_size: few
d_call: TRBD2
v_call: TRBV18

cdr3_nt: TGTGCCAGCAGTGACTCGAGCGCGGGGGGGGCCAATGAGCAGTTCTTC
cdr3_aa: CASSDSSAGGANEQFF
j_call: TRBJ2-1
clone_size: -
d_call: TRBD2
v_call: TRBV6-4

cdr3_nt: TGTGCCACCAGCTACGGGACAGGGGGATACACAGATACGCAGTATTTT
cdr3_aa: CATSYGTGGYTDTQYF
j_call: TRBJ2-3
clone_size: few
d_call: TRBD1
v_call: TRBV24-1

cdr3_nt: TGTGCCAGCAGCCCCAGGTCGTTAGGGGAAGGAAAACTGTTTTTT
cdr3_aa: CASSPRSLGEGKLFF
j_call: TRBJ1-4
clone_size: few
d_call: -
v_call: TRBV6-6

cdr3_nt: TGTGCCAGCAGCTCCATGGCAGAGCGCTACGAGCAGTACTTC
cdr3_aa: CASSSMAERYEQYF
j_call: TRBJ2-7
clone_size: -
d_call: -
v_call: TRBV7-2

cdr3_nt: TGCAGTGCTAGTAAGCTAGCGGGGGGTTACTACAATGAGCAGTTCTTC
cdr3_aa: CSASKLAGGYYNEQFF
j_call: TRBJ2-1
clone_size: -
d_call: TRBD2
v_call: TRBV20-1

cdr3_nt: TGTGCCAGCACCGAAATCTACGGTTTTTTAGGGACCCAGTACTTC
cdr3_aa: CASTEIYGFLGTQYF
j_call: TRBJ2-5
clone_size: -
d_call: -
v_call: TRBV7-9

cdr3_nt: TGTGCCAGCAGGGGGACCTATCCGGGCTATGGCTACACCTTC
cdr3_aa: CASRGTYPGYGYTF
j_call: TRBJ1-2
clone_size: -
d_call: -
v_call: TRBV2

cdr3_nt: TGCAGTGCTAGACCCGGGACTAGCGGGGGCAGTGAGCAGTTCTTC
cdr3_aa: CSARPGTSGGSEQFF
j_call: TRBJ2-1
clone_size: -
d_call: TRBD2
v_call: TRBV20-1

cdr3_nt: TGTGCCAGCAGCTTAGCCAGGACCTATGAAGCTTTCTTT
cdr3_aa: CASSLARTYEAFF
j_call: TRBJ1-1
clone_size: -
d_call: -
v_call: TRBV7-2

cdr3_nt: TGCAGTGCTAGAGAGACCGGGACAGGGACGATCTATGGCTACACCTTC
cdr3_aa: CSARETGTGTIYGYTF
j_call: TRBJ1-2
clone_size: -
d_call: TRBD1
v_call: TRBV20-1

cdr3_nt: TGTGCCAGCAGCTCCGTGGGCGAAAGCAATCAGCCCCAGCATTTT
cdr3_aa: CASSSVGESNQPQHF
j_call: TRBJ1-5
clone_size: few
d_call: -
v_call: TRBV11-2

cdr3_nt: TGTGCCAGCTCACCAAGGTCCGATTCCTACGAGCAGTACTTC
cdr3_aa: CASSPRSDSYEQYF
j_call: TRBJ2-7
clone_size: -
d_call: -
v_call: TRBV18

cdr3_nt: TGTGCCAGCAGTAAATACGGGCCATCTAACACAGATACGCAGTATTTT
cdr3_aa: CASSKYGPSNTDTQYF
j_call: TRBJ2-3
clone_size: few
d_call: -
v_call: TRBV12-3/TRBV12-4

cdr3_nt: TGTGCCAGCAGCCCCCGCGGCGAGCAGTACTTC
cdr3_aa: CASSPRGEQYF
j_call: TRBJ2-7
clone_size: many
d_call: -
v_call: TRBV6-2/TRBV6-3

cdr3_nt: TGTGCCAGCAGCCGGACAGGGGGCAATTCACCCTTCCACTTT
cdr3_aa: CASSRTGGNSPFHF
j_call: TRBJ1-6
clone_size: -
d_call: TRBD1
v_call: TRBV7-2

cdr3_nt: TGCGCCAGCAGCTTGGGCTTGGGACCGGGAGAAGAGACCCAGTACTTC
cdr3_aa: CASSLGLGPGEETQYF
j_call: TRBJ2-5
clone_size: once
d_call: -
v_call: TRBV5-1